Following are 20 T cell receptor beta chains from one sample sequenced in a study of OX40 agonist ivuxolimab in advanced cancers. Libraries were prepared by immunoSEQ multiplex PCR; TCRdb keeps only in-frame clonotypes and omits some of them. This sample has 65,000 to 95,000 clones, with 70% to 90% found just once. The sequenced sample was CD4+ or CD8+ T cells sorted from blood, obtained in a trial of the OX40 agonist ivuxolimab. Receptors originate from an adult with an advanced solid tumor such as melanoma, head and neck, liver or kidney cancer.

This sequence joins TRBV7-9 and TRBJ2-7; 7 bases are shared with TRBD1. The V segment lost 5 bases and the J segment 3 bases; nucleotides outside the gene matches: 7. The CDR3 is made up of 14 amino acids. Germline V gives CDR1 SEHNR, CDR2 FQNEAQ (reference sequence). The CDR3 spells CASSPGDRDYEQYF. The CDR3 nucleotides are TGTGCCAGCAGCCCCGGGGACAGAGACTACGAGCAGTACTTC.

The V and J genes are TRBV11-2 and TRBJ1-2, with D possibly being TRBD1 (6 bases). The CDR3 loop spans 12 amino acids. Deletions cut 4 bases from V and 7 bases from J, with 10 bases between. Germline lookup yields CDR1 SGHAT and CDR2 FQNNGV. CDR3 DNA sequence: TGTGCCAGCAGCTCAGGACAGTTTGGCTACACCTTC. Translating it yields CASSSGQFGYTF.

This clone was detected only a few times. Here the CDR3 DNA reads TGCGCCAGCAGCCAAGGACCCGACAGGGCTATAAACACTGAAGCTTTCTTT. Protein sequence: CASSQGPDRAINTEAFF. The chain links TRBV4-3 to TRBJ1-1, with 7 bases identical to TRBD1. CDR3 size: 17 residues. In germline, CDR1 is LGHNA, CDR2 YSLEER. V was pared by 1 base and J by 2 bases, with 10 bases of the junction left unmatched.

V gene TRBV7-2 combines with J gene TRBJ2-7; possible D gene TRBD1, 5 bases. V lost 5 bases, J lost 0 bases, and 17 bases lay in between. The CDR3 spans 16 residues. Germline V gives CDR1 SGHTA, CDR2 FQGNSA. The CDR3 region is CASSLFQGSPSYEQYF. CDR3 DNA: TGTGCCAGCAGCCTTTTTCAGGGTTCCCCCTCCTACGAGCAGTACTTC. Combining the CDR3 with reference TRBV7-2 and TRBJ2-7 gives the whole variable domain GAGVSQSPSNKVTEKGKDVELRCDPISGHTALYWYRQSLGQGLEFLIYFQGNSAPDKSGLPSDRFSAERTGGSVSTLTIQRTQQEDSAVYLCASSLFQGSPSYEQYFGPGTRLTVT.

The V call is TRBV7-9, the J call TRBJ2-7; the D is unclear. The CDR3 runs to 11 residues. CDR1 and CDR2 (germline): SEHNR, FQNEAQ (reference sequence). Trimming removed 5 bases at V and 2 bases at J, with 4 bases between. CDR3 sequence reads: CASSAAYEQYF. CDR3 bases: TGTGCCAGCAGCGCAGCCTACGAGCAGTACTTC.

The CDR3 spells CASSLGTNTGELFF. For the CDR3, the DNA is TGTGCCAGCAGCTTGGGGACCAACACCGGGGAGCTGTTTTTT. The chain employs TRBV11-3 and TRBJ2-2; D is perhaps TRBD1 or TRBD2 (5 bases each). Germline V gene sequence: CDR1 SGHNT, CDR2 YENEEA. V dropped 3 bases and J dropped 2 bases, with 7 bases sitting between them. CDR3 length equals 14 residues. The variable domain in full, completed from reference TRBV11-3 and TRBJ2-2, reads EAGVVQSPRYKIIEKKQPVAFWCNPISGHNTLYWYLQNLGQGPELLIRYENEEAVDDSQLPKDRFSAERLKGVDSTLKIQPAELGDSAVYLCASSLGTNTGELFFGEGSRLTVL.

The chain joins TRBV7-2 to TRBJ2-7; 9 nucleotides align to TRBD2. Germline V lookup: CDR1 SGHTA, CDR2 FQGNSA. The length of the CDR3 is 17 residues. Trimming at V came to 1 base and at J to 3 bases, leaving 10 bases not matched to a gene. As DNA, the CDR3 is TGTGCCAGCAGCTTAGGATTGGCTAGCGGGGCAGGCTACGAGCAGTACTTC. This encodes CASSLGLASGAGYEQYF.

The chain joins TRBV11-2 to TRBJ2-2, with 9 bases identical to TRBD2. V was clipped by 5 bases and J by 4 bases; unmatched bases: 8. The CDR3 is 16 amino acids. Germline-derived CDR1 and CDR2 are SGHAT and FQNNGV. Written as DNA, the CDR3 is TGTGCCAGCAGCCGTTTAGCGGGAGCGGGCACCGGGGAGCTGTTTTTT. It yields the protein CASSRLAGAGTGELFF.

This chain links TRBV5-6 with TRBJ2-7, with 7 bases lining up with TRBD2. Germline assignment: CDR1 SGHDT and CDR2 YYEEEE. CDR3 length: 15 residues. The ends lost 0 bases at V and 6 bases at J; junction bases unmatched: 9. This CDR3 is CASSLGLRGEGEQYF. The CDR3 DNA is TGTGCCAGCAGCTTGGGGCTCAGAGGGGAGGGCGAGCAGTACTTC. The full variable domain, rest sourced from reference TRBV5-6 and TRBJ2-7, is DAGVTQSPTHLIKTRGQQVTLRCSPKSGHDTVSWYQQALGQGPQFIFQYYEEEERQRGNFPDRFSGHQFPNYSSELNVNALLLGDSALYLCASSLGLRGEGEQYFGPGTRLTVT.

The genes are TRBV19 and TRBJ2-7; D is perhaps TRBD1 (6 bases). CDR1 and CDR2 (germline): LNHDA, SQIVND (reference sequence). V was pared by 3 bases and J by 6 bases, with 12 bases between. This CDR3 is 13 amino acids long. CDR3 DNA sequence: TGTGCCAGTAGTATCGGCCCAGGGGTCGAGCAGTACTTC. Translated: CASSIGPGVEQYF.

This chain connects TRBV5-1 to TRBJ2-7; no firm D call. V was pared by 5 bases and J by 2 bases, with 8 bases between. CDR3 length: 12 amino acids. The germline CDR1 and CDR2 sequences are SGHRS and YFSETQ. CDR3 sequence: CASREFTYEQYF. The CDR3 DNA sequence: TGCGCCAGCAGAGAGTTTACCTACGAGCAGTACTTC.

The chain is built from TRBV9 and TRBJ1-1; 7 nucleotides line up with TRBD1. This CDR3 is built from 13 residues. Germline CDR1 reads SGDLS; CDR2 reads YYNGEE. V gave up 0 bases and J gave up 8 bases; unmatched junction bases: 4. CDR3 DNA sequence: TGTGCCAGCAGCGTAGAACCACAGGGGGAAGCTTTCTTT. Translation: CASSVEPQGEAFF.

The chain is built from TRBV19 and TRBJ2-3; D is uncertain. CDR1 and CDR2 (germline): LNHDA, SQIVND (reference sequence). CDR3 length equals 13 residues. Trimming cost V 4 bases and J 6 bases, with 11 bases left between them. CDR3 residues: CASSTIPKDTQYF. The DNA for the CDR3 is TGTGCCAGTAGTACCATCCCTAAGGATACGCAGTATTTT.

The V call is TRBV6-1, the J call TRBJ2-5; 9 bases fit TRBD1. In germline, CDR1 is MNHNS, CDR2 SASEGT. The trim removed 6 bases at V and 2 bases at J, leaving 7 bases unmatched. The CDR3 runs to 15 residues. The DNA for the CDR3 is TGTGCCAGCAGAAAGGGACAGGGAATACAAGAGACCCAGTACTTC. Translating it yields CASRKGQGIQETQYF.

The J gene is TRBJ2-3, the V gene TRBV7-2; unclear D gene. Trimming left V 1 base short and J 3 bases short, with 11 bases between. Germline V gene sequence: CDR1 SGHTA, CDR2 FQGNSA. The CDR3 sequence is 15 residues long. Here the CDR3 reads CASSLGPGETDTQYF. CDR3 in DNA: TGTGCCAGCAGCTTAGGGCCAGGTGAGACAGATACGCAGTATTTT.

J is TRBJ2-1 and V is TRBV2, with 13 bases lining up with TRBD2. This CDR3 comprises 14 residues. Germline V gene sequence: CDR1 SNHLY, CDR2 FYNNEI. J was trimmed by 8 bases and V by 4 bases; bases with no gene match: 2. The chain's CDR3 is CASSGLAGGDEQFF. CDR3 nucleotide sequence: TGTGCCAGCAGTGGACTAGCGGGAGGCGATGAGCAGTTCTTC.

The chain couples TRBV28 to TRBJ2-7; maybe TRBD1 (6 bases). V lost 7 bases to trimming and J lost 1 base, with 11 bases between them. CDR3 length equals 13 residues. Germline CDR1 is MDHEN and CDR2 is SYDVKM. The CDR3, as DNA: TGTGCCAGCACCCCCCAGGGGTCCTACGAGCAGTACTTC. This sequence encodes CASTPQGSYEQYF.

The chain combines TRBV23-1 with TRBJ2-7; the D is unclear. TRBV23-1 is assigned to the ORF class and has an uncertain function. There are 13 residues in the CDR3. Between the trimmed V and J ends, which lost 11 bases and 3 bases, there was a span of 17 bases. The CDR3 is CALRPVPHYEQYF. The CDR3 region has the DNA TGCGCCTTACGCCCCGTTCCTCACTACGAGCAGTACTTC.

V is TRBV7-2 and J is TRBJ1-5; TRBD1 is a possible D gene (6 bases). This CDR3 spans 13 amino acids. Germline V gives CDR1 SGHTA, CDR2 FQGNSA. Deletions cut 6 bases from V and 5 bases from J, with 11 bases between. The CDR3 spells CASSQGFDQPQHF. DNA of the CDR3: TGTGCCAGCAGTCAGGGGTTTGATCAGCCCCAGCATTTT. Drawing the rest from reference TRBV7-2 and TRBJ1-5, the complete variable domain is GAGVSQSPSNKVTEKGKDVELRCDPISGHTALYWYRQSLGQGLEFLIYFQGNSAPDKSGLPSDRFSAERTGGSVSTLTIQRTQQEDSAVYLCASSQGFDQPQHFGDGTRLSIL.

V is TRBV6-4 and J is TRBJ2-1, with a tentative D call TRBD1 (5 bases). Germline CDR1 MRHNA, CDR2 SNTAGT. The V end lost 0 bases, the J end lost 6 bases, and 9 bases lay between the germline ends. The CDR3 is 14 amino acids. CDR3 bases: TGTGCCAGCAGTGACTCACAGGAAACCAATGAGCAGTTCTTC. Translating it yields CASSDSQETNEQFF.